This TCR beta chain was captured by sequencing in a study of cytomegalovirus exposure and HLA in healthy donors. Study context: The 120 or so validation repertoires used a platform that matched the one used for the 600 to 700 first-cohort repertoires, as a later analysis reported. Points from the study as a whole: Altogether, about 160 TCR beta chains were recorded as cytomegalovirus-associated. Rare sequences made up most TCRs, while some public TCRs were found in many donors.

Libraries were prepared by immunoSEQ multiplex PCR; TCRdb keeps only in-frame clonotypes and omits some of them. This sample has 110,000 to 150,000 clones; about 94% occur once, and the top ten carry approximately 2%. The CDR3 runs to 13 residues. Germline V gives CDR1 SGHRS, CDR2 YFSETQ. The ends were cut back, 4 bases at V and 7 bases at J, with 15 bases in the middle. In the case of this clone: Its antigen is as yet unknown.

This sequence joins TRBV5-1 and TRBJ2-7; perhaps TRBD2 as D (6 bases). This receptor was identified in a man aged 18 to 29 in good health and CMV-seropositive. The sample consisted of PBMCs. CDR3 DNA: TGCGCCAGCAGCCCCGGACTATCGGGGGAGCAGTACTTC. Its protein is CASSPGLSGEQYF. Combining the CDR3 with reference TRBV5-1 and TRBJ2-7 gives the whole variable domain KAGVTQTPRYLIKTRGQQVTLSCSPISGHRSVSWYQQTPGQGLQFLFEYFSETQRNKGNFPGRFSGRQFSNSRSEMNVSTLELGDSALYLCASSPGLSGEQYFGPGTRLTVT.